The 8 T cell receptor beta chains below were found in one sample sequenced in a study of blood T cells in healthy people across ages (dated by TCRdb to about 2015). The protocol used for the library was 5' RACE. The run used an Illumina HiSeq 2500. A second roughly 6 to 11 cycle PCR used a sample-barcoded 5' primer and a J-beta primer mix. The public reads were reanalyzed by TCRdb: fastp trimming at Q25, MiXCR alignment, in-frame beta chains only. Rows with one shared CDR3 protein collapse into an entry with the most common genes and DNA. The sample table contains more than 1 million distinct CDR3 sequences; only one count was recorded for under 45% of them. The ten biggest clones cover approximately 17% of the sample. Input material: blood. The receptors stem from a woman between 55 and 75 years old in good health.

This clonotype occurred a few times. The J gene is TRBJ2-1, the V gene TRBV6-5, with TRBD2 matching over 8 bases. CDR3 length: 14 amino acids. V was pared by 6 bases and J by 6 bases, with 7 bases of the junction left unmatched. Looked up from germline, CDR1 is MNHEY and CDR2 is SVGAGI. In nucleotides, the CDR3 is TGTGCCAGCAGGATTCAGGGACTAGGCAATGAGCAGTTCTTC. Translating it yields CASRIQGLGNEQFF.

This clonotype was seen a handful of times. The chain has TRBV14 and TRBJ2-7; 7 nucleotides match TRBD2. Losses at the gene ends were 0 bases for V and 3 bases for J; bases not matched to a gene: 2. Germline V CDR1 and CDR2: SGHDN, FVKESK. The CDR3 contains 14 residues. For the CDR3, the DNA is TGTGCCAGCAGCCAAGATCTAGCGGACTACGAGCAGTACTTC. Encoded protein: CASSQDLADYEQYF. The full variable domain, rest sourced from reference TRBV14 and TRBJ2-7, is EAGVTQFPSHSVIEKGQTVTLRCDPISGHDNLYWYRRVMGKEIKFLLHFVKESKQDESGMPNNRFLAERTGGTYSTLKVQPAELEDSGVYFCASSQDLADYEQYFGPGTRLTVT.

This sequence joins TRBV6-2 or TRBV6-3 and TRBJ1-2; D is perhaps TRBD1 (6 bases). Germline V gene data show CDR1 as MNHEY and CDR2 as SVGEGT. V lost 5 bases and J lost 0, with 13 bases in between. The CDR3 contains 15 residues. The DNA of the CDR3 is TGTGCCAGCAGTCCCAGGGGAGGAGCTAACTATGGCTACACCTTC. As protein: CASSPRGGANYGYTF.

This chain connects TRBV7-9 to TRBJ2-4, with D unclear. The length of the CDR3 is 15 residues. The V gene lost 0 bases and the J gene lost 0 bases, with 6 bases spanning the gap. CDR1 SEHNR and CDR2 FQNEAQ come from the germline V gene (reference sequence). CDR3 sequence: CASSLADVAKNIQYF. CDR3 coding DNA: TGTGCCAGCAGCTTAGCGGACGTAGCCAAAAACATTCAGTACTTC.

The chain has TRBV2 and TRBJ1-2, with a weak D call TRBD1 (5 bases). V gave up 6 bases and J gave up 2 bases, with 16 bases separating them. There are 15 residues in the CDR3. Germline CDR1 and CDR2: SNHLY and FYNNEI. The CDR3 loop reads CASSLLPRQNYGYTF. The CDR3 bases are TGTGCCAGCAGCCTTCTACCCAGACAGAACTATGGCTACACCTTC.

The sample holds many counts of this clonotype. This rearrangement joins TRBV12-3 or TRBV12-4 to TRBJ2-4, with D hard to call. V gave up 6 bases and J gave up 0 bases, with 3 bases separating them. The CDR3 length is 12 residues. In DNA form, the CDR3 reads TGTGCCAGCAGCCCAGCCAAAAACATTCAGTACTTC. This translates into CASSPAKNIQYF.

Turning to this clonotype: A single base separates this from a much larger clone, so it may be a read error. The rearrangement links TRBV5-1 to TRBJ2-1; 7 bases are a match to TRBD1. Germline assignment: CDR1 SGHRS and CDR2 YFSETQ. CDR3 length equals 14 residues. CDR3 amino acids: CASSYGQEYKEQFF. The CDR3 coding sequence is TGCGCCAGCAGCTACGGACAGGAGTACAAAGAGCAGTTCTTC.

The CDR3 coding sequence is TGTGCCAGCAGTTTTGTAAAAGGGACAGATACGCAGTATTTT. Translating it yields CASSFVKGTDTQYF. This chain connects TRBV12-3 or TRBV12-4 to TRBJ2-3, with unresolved D. Between the trimmed V and J ends, which lost 3 bases and 3 bases, there was a span of 10 bases. The CDR3 contains 14 residues.